The 29 T cell receptor beta chains listed next were all sequenced from one sample in a study of cytomegalovirus exposure and HLA in healthy donors. Primers included in the PCR were 60 Vbeta and 13 Jbeta primers. Method: immunoSEQ multiplex PCR; TCRdb's copy keeps in-frame clones and lacks some. This sample has about 120,000 clones; around 74% occur once, and the top ten carry 30%. Sample: PBMCs. The receptor source for this set is a man in his 60s in good health and CMV-seropositive.

This sequence joins TRBV9 and TRBJ1-5, with 7 bases lining up with TRBD1. This CDR3 has 14 residues. With V trimmed by 3 bases and J by 8 bases, 8 bases remained unmatched. The germline gives CDR1 SGDLS, CDR2 YYNGEE. CDR3 amino acids: CASSAQGGLKPQHF. The CDR3 DNA sequence: TGTGCCAGCAGCGCCCAAGGGGGCCTGAAGCCCCAGCATTTT. Looking up the rest from reference TRBV9 and TRBJ1-5 gives the full variable domain: DSGVTQTPKHLITATGQRVTLRCSPRSGDLSVYWYQQSLDQGLQFLIQYYNGEERAKGNILERFSAQQFPDLHSELNLSSLELGDSALYFCASSAQGGLKPQHFGDGTRLSIL.

The chain couples TRBV2 to TRBJ2-7; 9 nucleotides match TRBD2. Germline V CDR1 and CDR2: SNHLY, FYNNEI. The length of the CDR3 is 19 residues. J gave up 4 bases and V 3 bases, and 19 bases lay outside the gene matches. CDR3 residues: CASSDPSGMSESFRYEQYF. CDR3 bases: TGTGCCAGCAGTGATCCTAGCGGGATGAGTGAGTCCTTTAGGTACGAGCAGTACTTC.

The chain employs TRBV19 and TRBJ2-7; 9 nucleotides match TRBD1. This CDR3 has 14 amino acids. V dropped 6 bases and J dropped 4; count of bases not matched to a gene: 7. Per germline, CDR1 LNHDA and CDR2 SQIVND (reference sequence). CDR3 protein: CASSLGGQGYEQYF. In DNA, the CDR3 is TGTGCCAGTAGCCTAGGGGGACAGGGATACGAGCAGTACTTC.

This clone was seen repeatedly, ten times or more. V and J are TRBV2 and TRBJ1-5; 7 bases match TRBD1. The ends lost 7 bases at V and 2 bases at J; junction bases unmatched: 2. This CDR3 region has 13 residues. Germline V gene lookup returns CDR1 SNHLY and CDR2 FYNNEI. CDR3 region: CASTDRGNQPQHF. The DNA of the CDR3 is TGTGCCAGCACCGACAGGGGCAATCAGCCCCAGCATTTT.

In DNA form, the CDR3 reads TGTGCCAGCTCACCACCGGACAGGGGGGCTTTCTTT. Protein: CASSPPDRGAFF. The rearrangement uses TRBV18 and TRBJ1-1, with 10 bases matching TRBD1. Germline assignment: CDR1 KGHSH and CDR2 LQKENI. V was pared by 0 bases and J by 11 bases, with 0 bases of the junction left unmatched. This CDR3 region has 12 residues.

The chain couples TRBV13 to TRBJ1-2; D remains ambiguous. From germline, CDR1 is PRHDT and CDR2 FYEKMQ (reference sequence). There are 12 residues in the CDR3. V was shortened by 0 bases and J by 4 bases, with 3 bases between the two germline ends. This CDR3 is CASSLGRYGYTF. CDR3 sequence (DNA): TGTGCCAGCAGCTTAGGCCGCTATGGCTACACCTTC.

The chain has TRBV27 and TRBJ2-2; D might be TRBD2 (6 bases). This CDR3 spans 16 amino acids. Germline assignment: CDR1 MNHEY and CDR2 SMNVEV (reference sequence). Trimming pared 1 base from V and 7 bases from J, leaving 16 bases between. CDR3 sequence: CASSLLARESVGELFF. Here the CDR3 DNA reads TGTGCCAGCAGTTTATTAGCCCGGGAGTCGGTCGGGGAGCTGTTTTTT.

The rearrangement links TRBV10-3 to TRBJ2-7; possibly TRBD1 for D (5 bases). CDR1 is ENHRY, CDR2 SYGVKD, per germline. This CDR3 is built from 14 residues. With 0 bases removed from V and 2 bases from J, the gap between germline ends came to 8 bases. The CDR3 sequence: CAISESRTTYEQYF. The CDR3 DNA reads TGTGCCATCAGTGAGTCCCGGACAACCTACGAGCAGTACTTC.

The chain combines TRBV30 with TRBJ2-7, with D possibly matching TRBD2 (5 bases). The V end lost 0 bases, the J end lost 6 bases, and 12 bases lay between the germline ends. Germline lookup yields CDR1 GTSNPN and CDR2 SVGIG (reference sequence). The length of the CDR3 is 13 residues. CDR3 sequence: CAWSVLGSGEQYF. CDR3 bases: TGTGCCTGGAGTGTACTCGGCAGCGGCGAGCAGTACTTC.

About this clone itself: Mismatch with germline at one junction end may stem from a read error. The CDR3 bases are TGTGCCGCTCGGTTCTTTGGGACTAGAGTTCACTTC. This encodes CAARFFGTRVHF. The rearrangement uses TRBV6-1 and TRBJ2-7; 8 bases fit TRBD2. The CDR3 runs 12 residues. CDR1 MNHNS and CDR2 SASEGT come from the germline V gene.

V and J are TRBV5-4 and TRBJ1-3; weak D call: TRBD1 (6 bases). V was trimmed by 2 bases and J by 0 bases, leaving 9 bases between them. Germline values: CDR1 SGHNT, CDR2 YYREEE (reference sequence). CDR3 size: 15 residues. The CDR3: CASSFGGISGNTIYF. The CDR3 nucleotides are TGTGCCAGCAGCTTTGGGGGCATCTCTGGAAACACCATATATTTT.

The count of this clone is one. The chain links TRBV6-5 to TRBJ2-5; perhaps TRBD1 as D (5 bases). Germline CDR1 MNHEY, CDR2 SVGAGI. The V and J ends lost 4 bases and 5 bases respectively, with 11 bases between them. This CDR3 is built from 13 residues. The CDR3 nucleotides read TGTGCCAGCAGTTCTTCAGGGTTGGAGACCCAGTACTTC. It translates to CASSSSGLETQYF.

In the case of this clone: The same CDR3 arises from other DNA sequences in this sample as well. This chain links TRBV18 with TRBJ1-1; D is uncertain. Germline V gene lookup returns CDR1 KGHSH and CDR2 LQKENI. This CDR3 is 13 amino acids long. Trimming took off 6 bases at V and 0 bases at J, with 8 bases between the two ends. CDR3 in DNA: TGTGCCAGCTCCTCCGGGGTGAACACTGAAGCTTTCTTT. Translation: CASSSGVNTEAFF.

This clone showed up just once. The chain is built from TRBV5-5 and TRBJ1-2; TRBD1 might be the D (6 bases). The length of the CDR3 is 17 residues. The germline gives CDR1 SGHKS, CDR2 YYEKEE (reference sequence). Deletions cut 4 bases from V and 2 bases from J, with 21 bases between. The DNA for the CDR3 is TGTGCCAGCAGCCCCGGACAGAGCAGCCTCTTCAACTATGGCTACACCTTC. It specifies CASSPGQSSLFNYGYTF.

The chain joins TRBV11-2 to TRBJ2-2; the match to TRBD2 covers 10 bases. Trimming cost V 5 bases and J 4 bases; bases outside gene matches: 10. CDR3 size: 17 residues. Germline V gene data show CDR1 as SGHAT and CDR2 as FQNNGV. DNA for the CDR3: TGTGCCAGCAGCGCCGGAGCTAGCGGGAGTGGCACCGGGGAGCTGTTTTTT. It is translated as CASSAGASGSGTGELFF. Full variable domain (missing parts from reference TRBV11-2 and TRBJ2-2): EAGVAQSPRYKIIEKRQSVAFWCNPISGHATLYWYQQILGQGPKLLIQFQNNGVVDDSQLPKDRFSAERLKGVDSTLKIQPAKLEDSAVYLCASSAGASGSGTGELFFGEGSRLTVL.

The chain links TRBV5-1 to TRBJ2-3, with 8 positions matching TRBD2. The CDR3 runs to 17 residues. Germline V gene lookup returns CDR1 SGHRS and CDR2 YFSETQ. V lost 4 bases to trimming and J lost 4 bases; unmatched junction nucleotides: 14. The CDR3 bases are TGCGCCAGCAGCCCTCCCGCCAGCGGGGGTGGGGCAGATACGCAGTATTTT. Translated, it gives CASSPPASGGGADTQYF. Combining the CDR3 with reference TRBV5-1 and TRBJ2-3 gives the whole variable domain KAGVTQTPRYLIKTRGQQVTLSCSPISGHRSVSWYQQTPGQGLQFLFEYFSETQRNKGNFPGRFSGRQFSNSRSEMNVSTLELGDSALYLCASSPPASGGGADTQYFGPGTRLTVL.

The chain recombines TRBV27 with TRBJ2-2; D not certain. The V gene lost 6 bases and the J gene lost 4 bases, with 18 bases spanning the gap. The CDR3 is 16 amino acids. Germline values: CDR1 MNHEY, CDR2 SMNVEV (reference sequence). The CDR3 DNA reads as TGTGCCAGCAGCCCCACAAGTTGGTATGCCACCGGGGAGCTGTTTTTT. Translated: CASSPTSWYATGELFF.

This clone turned up a few times. This chain connects TRBV2 to TRBJ1-1; D possibly corresponds to TRBD1 (6 bases). Per germline, CDR1 SNHLY and CDR2 FYNNEI. Trimming cost V 5 bases and J 4 bases, with 14 bases left between them. This CDR3 has 14 amino acids. CDR3 sequence (DNA): TGTGCCAGCAGTCCGCAGGGGTGGGGCACTGAAGCTTTCTTT. It codes for CASSPQGWGTEAFF.

The V call is TRBV7-8, the J call TRBJ1-4, with TRBD1 matching over 7 bases. The CDR3 has 14 residues. CDR1 is SGHVS and CDR2 is FQNEAQ in the germline V gene. The V and J ends lost 5 bases and 5 bases, in that order; junction bases with no gene match: 5. CDR3 sequence (DNA): TGTGCCAGCAGCGCGGGACAGCTAAATGAAAAACTGTTTTTT. Translating it yields CASSAGQLNEKLFF.

The rearrangement uses TRBV27 and TRBJ2-7, with 8 bases that match TRBD1. The junction had 13 bases not matched to a gene; V was cut back by 5 bases and J by 4 bases. Germline-derived CDR1 and CDR2 are MNHEY and SMNVEV (reference sequence). This CDR3 is built from 16 residues. Here the CDR3 reads CASSPRPGQAPYEQYF. In DNA form, the CDR3 reads TGTGCCAGCAGTCCCCGCCCGGGACAGGCTCCATACGAGCAGTACTTC.

The rearrangement uses TRBV7-8 and TRBJ1-1; D uncertain. V was clipped by 1 base and J by 1 base, with 10 bases between them. This CDR3 has 15 amino acids. Germline-derived CDR1 and CDR2 are SGHVS and FQNEAQ. CDR3 region: CASSLGFTANTEAFF. The CDR3 bases are TGTGCCAGCAGCTTAGGGTTTACAGCGAACACTGAAGCTTTCTTT.

The chain recombines TRBV7-3 with TRBJ2-1, with D uncertain. The V and J ends lost 3 bases and 5 bases respectively, with 8 bases between them. This CDR3 contains 13 residues. Germline lookup yields CDR1 SGHTA and CDR2 FQGTGA. The CDR3 is CASSLRRDNEQFF. The CDR3 DNA sequence: TGTGCCAGCAGCTTGAGGCGTGACAATGAGCAGTTCTTC.

This clone came up once. V and J are TRBV7-9 and TRBJ1-2, with D possibly being TRBD1 (5 bases). The CDR3 runs 15 residues. CDR1 and CDR2 (germline): SEHNR, FQNEAQ (reference sequence). The V end lost 1 base, the J end lost 2 bases, and 11 bases lay between the germline ends. CDR3 coding DNA: TGTGCCAGCAGCTTAGTGGGGGGAGCCAACTATGGCTACACCTTC. It codes for CASSLVGGANYGYTF.

This clone was seen more than once but under ten times. For the CDR3, the DNA is TGTGCCAGCAGTGAACGGTTTTTAGGGGACAGGGGTAATGAGCAGTTCTTC. Its protein product is CASSERFLGDRGNEQFF. This chain joins TRBV6-1 and TRBJ2-1; TRBD1 matches 10 bases. Germline trimming cut 2 bases from V and 7 bases from J; bases unmatched to any gene: 11. CDR1 is MNHNS and CDR2 is SASEGT in the germline V gene. The CDR3 sequence is 17 residues long.

V usage is TRBV10-1 and J usage is TRBJ2-5, with D perhaps matching TRBD2 (6 bases). Germline V CDR1 and CDR2: WNHNN, SYGVQD (reference sequence). The V and J ends lost 2 bases and 4 bases respectively, with 8 bases between them. The CDR3 covers 13 residues. The CDR3 DNA is TGCGCCAGCAGTGAGGTGGAGGGAGAGACCCAGTACTTC. Translated: CASSEVEGETQYF.

V gene TRBV7-3 combines with J gene TRBJ2-2; 7 nucleotides agree with TRBD1. V lost 5 bases, J lost 1 base, and 1 base stayed unmatched. Germline V gives CDR1 SGHTA, CDR2 FQGTGA. The CDR3 length is 14 residues. The CDR3 loop reads CASSRTGNTGELFF. Here the CDR3 DNA reads TGTGCCAGCAGCCGGACAGGGAACACCGGGGAGCTGTTTTTT.

The rearrangement links TRBV29-1 to TRBJ1-5, with D possibly matching TRBD1 (6 bases). This CDR3 spans 13 amino acids. CDR1 SQVTM and CDR2 ANQGSEA come from the germline V gene. V lost 5 bases and J 6 bases, leaving 14 bases between the germline ends. CDR3 coding DNA: TGCAGCGTTCAACGGGGGGCTGGTCAGCCCCAGCATTTT. Its protein is CSVQRGAGQPQHF. Using reference TRBV29-1 and TRBJ1-5 for the parts outside the CDR3, the full variable domain is SAVISQKPSRDICQRGTSLTIQCQVDSQVTMMFWYRQQPGQSLTLIATANQGSEATYESGFVIDKFPISRPNLTFSTLTVSNMSPEDSSIYLCSVQRGAGQPQHFGDGTRLSIL.

V gene TRBV2 combines with J gene TRBJ1-5; D perhaps matches TRBD1 (5 bases). This CDR3 has 13 residues. Germline-derived CDR1 and CDR2 are SNHLY and FYNNEI. V lost 6 bases to trimming and J lost 5 bases, with 11 bases between them. The CDR3 protein is CASRGEGYQPQHF. The DNA for the CDR3 is TGTGCCAGCAGGGGGGAGGGTTATCAGCCCCAGCATTTT.

The chain recombines TRBV5-4 with TRBJ2-3; 7 bases fit TRBD1. This CDR3 region has 15 residues. V lost 3 bases to trimming and J lost 0 bases; unmatched junction nucleotides: 4. CDR1 SGHNT and CDR2 YYREEE come from the germline V gene (reference sequence). CDR3 sequence reads: CASSSAQGSTDTQYF. CDR3 sequence (DNA): TGTGCCAGCAGCTCCGCACAGGGGAGCACAGATACGCAGTATTTT.